A selection of T cell receptor beta chains follows, all from one sample in a study of cytomegalovirus exposure and HLA in healthy donors. The data were produced by immunoSEQ multiplex PCR, yet TCRdb's version contains in-frame clones alone and is incomplete. The table has approximately 180,000 clones, more than 65% seen once; the top ten hold 1.8%. The sample taken for sequencing was PBMCs. Receptor source: a woman aged 30 to 39 in good health and CMV-seronegative. Both conserved end residues are trimmed from each CDR3. Fields, in order: D gene, J gene, V gene, clone size, CDR3 protein. A D gene is named only where the DNA matches it firmly. Size is stated for part of the rows, as once, few or many counts, or as a class when the clone is expanded.

TRBD2,TRBJ2-5,TRBV9,.,ASSVGASGSVTETQY
TRBD1,TRBJ2-7,TRBV19,.,ASKAGTGGYEQY
TRBD1,TRBJ2-2,TRBV5-1,.,ASSLGDRDRVAYMNTGELF
TRBD2,TRBJ2-1,TRBV6-4,.,ASSDSTSGDYNEQF
.,TRBJ1-5,TRBV29-1,.,SVSKGDTYQPQH
.,TRBJ1-1,TRBV18,.,ASSRMTENTEAF
.,TRBJ2-6,TRBV6-6,.,ASSFTGNSGANVLT
TRBD2,TRBJ2-1,TRBV7-9,once,ASSPTSGRVLEQF
TRBD1,TRBJ1-4,TRBV6-1,.,ASSADRGKGEKLF
TRBD1,TRBJ2-6,TRBV19,.,ASSTGQTSGANVLT
.,TRBJ2-7,TRBV4-3,.,ASSQDSRRGSYEQY
TRBD2,TRBJ2-1,TRBV4-1,.,ASSQVPGTSGRADNEQF
.,TRBJ2-2,TRBV18,.,ASSPLQGNTGELF
TRBD1,TRBJ2-1,TRBV9,.,ASSVGTGASTQF
.,TRBJ2-5,TRBV2,.,ASTGEETQY
.,TRBJ1-3,TRBV4-1,.,ASSQDLFSAEKSGNTIY
.,TRBJ1-5,TRBV7-8,.,ASSLPAQLNQPQH
TRBD1,TRBJ2-2,TRBV7-9,.,ASSHTGQGATGELF
.,TRBJ1-5,TRBV19,.,ATKGGQGQPQH
TRBD1,TRBJ2-7,TRBV9,.,ASSAGTETVYEQY
.,TRBJ2-7,TRBV7-3,.,ASSPNNGLTYEQY
.,TRBJ2-2,TRBV30,.,AWSRRDTGELF
.,TRBJ1-1,TRBV6-1,.,ASSGQSGGDTEAF
.,TRBJ1-5,TRBV12-5,few,ASGLFTGSNQPQH
TRBD1,TRBJ1-6,TRBV5-1,few,ASRPNRGNSPLH
TRBD1,TRBJ2-1,TRBV5-1,.,ASSSLGGQGRVYNEQF
TRBD1,TRBJ1-1,TRBV7-2,.,ASSARDRGGTEAF
.,TRBJ1-1,TRBV5-1,.,ASSLAGGSTEAF
.,TRBJ2-4,TRBV21-1,once,ATLKNIQY
.,TRBJ2-2,TRBV10-1,once,ASSPNQGNTGELF
TRBD2,TRBJ2-3,TRBV6-5,.,ASSYPAGGTDTQY
.,TRBJ2-3,TRBV30,.,AWSPIPGENTQY
TRBD1,TRBJ2-5,TRBV5-1,few,ASRRTGKETQY
TRBD1,TRBJ1-4,TRBV5-1,.,ASSLGGQEATNEKLF
TRBD2,TRBJ2-2,TRBV11-2,.,ASSLGVAGATGELF
TRBD1,TRBJ1-5,TRBV19,.,ASSSRTGRSNQPQH
.,TRBJ1-6,TRBV28,.,ASSLAGASPLH
TRBD1,TRBJ1-1,TRBV7-9,.,ASSSTSRGLNTEAF
.,TRBJ2-7,TRBV5-4,.,ASSLDPGLFSYEQY
.,TRBJ1-6,TRBV7-3,few,ASSLRGGNNSPLH
.,TRBJ1-3,TRBV4-3,few,ASSQSRAQGGNTIY
TRBD2,TRBJ2-1,TRBV9,.,ASSVEGTSGHEQF
TRBD2,TRBJ2-7,TRBV2,.,ASSSGLAGAIYEQY
.,TRBJ2-7,TRBV5-6,once,ASSPRSGAPYEQY
.,TRBJ1-1,TRBV30,.,AWSARTVNTEAF
TRBD1,TRBJ1-1,TRBV18,once,ASSPDRGSTEAF
TRBD2,TRBJ2-5,TRBV18,.,ASSPDSGRVETQY
.,TRBJ2-7,TRBV7-2,.,ASSLAEQSYEQY
TRBD1,TRBJ2-3,TRBV7-6,once,ASSLPGQGSQDTQY
TRBD2,TRBJ2-1,TRBV10-3,.,AISTSGDSSYNEQF
TRBD1,TRBJ2-7,TRBV18,once,ASSPLDRGSEQY
TRBD1,TRBJ1-2,TRBV29-1,.,SVEGGTGAHYYGYT
TRBD1,TRBJ1-2,TRBV7-8,.,ASSLTGAIGYT
TRBD1,TRBJ2-2,TRBV28,.,ASSPPTGGTGELF
.,TRBJ1-6,TRBV7-8,.,ASSLVMQGSSPLH
.,TRBJ1-1,TRBV15,.,ATSRDHAGPGDGAEAF